This TCR beta chain is drawn from a study of blood T cell repertoires in COVID-19. The sample holds one count of this clone. Per the germline V gene, CDR1 is SEHNR and CDR2 is FQNEAQ (reference sequence). Trimming at V came to 5 bases and at J to 0 bases, leaving 2 bases not matched to a gene. The CDR3 spans 15 residues. Sequencing was performed with immunoSEQ multiplex PCR; in TCRdb, only in-frame clones are kept and a portion is missing. The table lists roughly 110,000 clones, around nine tenths of them singletons, with 3.5% to 5.5% in the top ten. Material for sequencing was peripheral blood. This clonotype was obtained from a middle-aged man with acute or convalescent COVID-19. The gene calls are TRBV7-9 and TRBJ2-1; TRBD2 matches 9 bases. The CDR3 region has the DNA TGTGCCAGCAGCCCTAGCGGGACCTCCTACAATGAGCAGTTCTTC. Amino acid sequence: CASSPSGTSYNEQFF.